These 13 T cell receptor beta chains originate from one sample sequenced in a study of blood T cell repertoires in COVID-19. The data were produced by immunoSEQ multiplex PCR, yet TCRdb's version contains in-frame clones alone and is incomplete. The sample yields roughly 100,000 clones, 65% to 75% seen once. Input material: peripheral blood. The receptor set was obtained from a human donor with acute or convalescent COVID-19. The donor label of this sample is uncertain.

The CDR3 sequence is CANWTGYEQYV. The CDR3 nucleotides read TGTGCCAACTGGACTGGATACGAGCAGTACGTC. The rearrangement links TRBV21-1 to TRBJ2-7; the table gives TRBD2 as D, unverified against the DNA. TRBV21-1 is a pseudogene segment. This CDR3 has 11 amino acids.

V is TRBV15 and J is TRBJ1-3; D unclear. The CDR3 has 15 amino acids. The V gene lost 0 bases and the J gene lost 0 bases, with 6 bases spanning the gap. Germline V gene lookup returns CDR1 LNHNV and CDR2 YYDKDF (reference sequence). CDR3 DNA sequence: TGTGCCACCAGCAGAGATAGTCGCTCTGGAAACACCATATATTTT. Residues: CATSRDSRSGNTIYF.

The chain links TRBV5-1 to TRBJ1-3; the D gene is possibly TRBD1 (5 bases). V dropped 7 bases and J dropped 2 bases, with 13 bases sitting between them. The CDR3 covers 14 residues. In germline, CDR1 is SGHRS, CDR2 YFSETQ. This chain's CDR3 is CASGTGEPGNTIYF. In DNA form, the CDR3 reads TGCGCCAGCGGAACGGGGGAACCTGGAAACACCATATATTTT.

The CDR3 loop is CASSPPDTNTEAFF. CDR3 DNA sequence: TGTGCCAGCTCACCACCGGACACTAACACTGAAGCTTTCTTT. The V and J genes are TRBV18 and TRBJ1-1; weak D call: TRBD1 (5 bases). CDR3 length: 14 amino acids. Germline V gene data show CDR1 as KGHSH and CDR2 as LQKENI. V shed 0 bases and J shed 2 bases, with 7 bases lying between them.

The chain combines TRBV5-1 with TRBJ1-2; 8 bases line up with TRBD1. Germline CDR1 is SGHRS and CDR2 is YFSETQ. V shed 7 bases and J 4 bases; nucleotides not matched to a gene: 6. The CDR3 length is 13 residues. CDR3 DNA sequence: TGCGCCAGCCGACAGGGGCCGCTCTATGGCTACACCTTC. This encodes CASRQGPLYGYTF.

This clone was picked up a small number of times. The chain links TRBV10-2 to TRBJ2-7, with TRBD1 matching 8 bases. V shed 6 bases and J 2 bases; nucleotides not matched to a gene: 3. The CDR3 loop spans 13 amino acids. Germline V gene lookup returns CDR1 WSHSY and CDR2 SAAADI. The CDR3 sequence: CASSPQGAYEQYV. CDR3 nucleotide sequence: TGCGCCAGCAGCCCACAGGGGGCCTACGAGCAGTACGTC.

This rearrangement joins TRBV5-1 to TRBJ2-3; TRBD1 matches 11 bases. The CDR3 consists of 17 residues. CDR1 SGHRS and CDR2 YFSETQ come from the germline V gene. V lost 0 bases to trimming and J lost 3 bases; unmatched junction nucleotides: 6. The CDR3 DNA sequence: TGCGCCAGCAGCTTGGAGGGACAGGGGGTGAGAACAGATACGCAGTATTTT. The encoded protein is CASSLEGQGVRTDTQYF. Full variable domain (missing parts from reference TRBV5-1 and TRBJ2-3): KAGVTQTPRYLIKTRGQQVTLSCSPISGHRSVSWYQQTPGQGLQFLFEYFSETQRNKGNFPGRFSGRQFSNSRSEMNVSTLELGDSALYLCASSLEGQGVRTDTQYFGPGTRLTVL.

There are a few counts of this clone. The rearrangement joins TRBV7-9 to TRBJ2-2; a weak D match, TRBD1 (6 bases). Trimming removed 5 bases at V and 3 bases at J, with 22 bases between. The CDR3 is 18 amino acids. Germline CDR1 SEHNR, CDR2 FQNEAQ (reference sequence). CDR3 sequence: CASSPGALDRRDTGELFF. The CDR3 DNA follows: TGTGCCAGCAGCCCAGGGGCCCTGGACAGACGAGACACCGGGGAGCTGTTTTTT.

A few counts support this clone. The V call is TRBV30, the J call TRBJ1-1; 9 bases match TRBD1. This CDR3 is 12 amino acids long. Germline trimming cut 5 bases from V and 6 bases from J; bases unmatched to any gene: 4. Germline V gene data show CDR1 as GTSNPN and CDR2 as SVGIG (reference sequence). DNA of the CDR3: TGTGCCTGGCACAGGGGGCGCGCTGAAGCTTTCTTT. Translating it yields CAWHRGRAEAFF.

Many counts were recorded for this clone. The chain employs TRBV14 and TRBJ2-3; D uncertain. The germline V and J ends were trimmed by 1 base and 2 bases, with 4 bases remaining between them. Germline lookup yields CDR1 SGHDN and CDR2 FVKESK. The CDR3 length is 13 residues. In DNA form, the CDR3 reads TGTGCCAGCAGCCAAGTCCTCACAGATACGCAGTATTTT. It specifies CASSQVLTDTQYF. Based on the CDR3 plus reference TRBV14 and TRBJ2-3, the full variable domain is EAGVTQFPSHSVIEKGQTVTLRCDPISGHDNLYWYRRVMGKEIKFLLHFVKESKQDESGMPNNRFLAERTGGTYSTLKVQPAELEDSGVYFCASSQVLTDTQYFGPGTRLTVL.

The chain uses TRBV3-1 (or the pseudogene TRBV3-2) and TRBJ2-1, with 9 bases matching TRBD2. V shed 1 base and J 6 bases; nucleotides not matched to a gene: 4. CDR3 length: 15 residues. The germline V gene encodes CDR1 LGHDT and CDR2 YNNKEL (reference sequence). The CDR3: CASSQGAGGRNEQFF. The CDR3 DNA follows: TGTGCCAGCAGCCAAGGGGCGGGGGGGCGCAATGAGCAGTTCTTC.

The rearrangement links TRBV6-5 to TRBJ1-2; D not certain. Trimming took 2 bases from V and 4 from J, leaving 14 bases between them. Germline loops: CDR1 MNHEY, CDR2 SVGAGI. The CDR3 spans 15 residues. CDR3 DNA sequence: TGTGCCAGCAGTTACCAGTCGGGAGGGAGCTATGGCTACACCTTC. Amino acid sequence: CASSYQSGGSYGYTF.

J is TRBJ2-1 and V is TRBV30; possibly TRBD2 for D (6 bases). Germline CDR1 GTSNPN, CDR2 SVGIG (reference sequence). This CDR3 is 15 amino acids long. V shed 0 bases and J shed 0 bases, with 9 bases lying between them. This CDR3 is CAWSVLGGSYNEQFF. CDR3 coding DNA: TGTGCCTGGAGTGTATTGGGGGGCTCCTACAATGAGCAGTTCTTC.